The 30 T cell receptor beta chains reported below all come from one sample, sequenced in a study of early T cells in non-severe SARS-CoV-2 infection. TCRdb redid the calling of the 5' RACE reads with MiXCR, one entry per CDR3 protein. This sample carries 70,000 to 85,000 distinct CDR3 sequences, 5% of them seen once, and the ten largest clones take around 7.5%. The sample in question was whole blood, obtained at baseline. The receptor source for this set is an adult who was a healthcare worker with PCR-confirmed SARS-CoV-2 infection or an uninfected control (not recorded which).

This clonotype was observed a few times. The chain employs TRBV6-2 or TRBV6-3 and TRBJ2-1; 9 nucleotides align to TRBD2. Trimming at V came to 6 bases and at J to 4 bases, leaving 10 bases not matched to a gene. Germline values: CDR1 MNHEY, CDR2 SVGEGT. The CDR3 extends over 16 amino acids. CDR3 coding DNA: TGTGCCAGCAGAAGCTCCCTAGCGGGGACTTACAATGAGCAGTTCTTC. This encodes CASRSSLAGTYNEQFF.

The table lists this clonotype with many counts. This chain joins TRBV29-1 and TRBJ2-1; D is undetermined. Trimming stripped 4 bases from V and 5 bases from J, with 15 bases between. The CDR3 is 14 residues long. Germline loops: CDR1 SQVTM, CDR2 ANQGSEA. The CDR3 DNA reads as TGCAGCGTTGTAAGATTCGCTGGGGACAATGAGCAGTTCTTC. Translation gives CSVVRFAGDNEQFF.

The V gene is TRBV9, the J gene TRBJ1-3; tentatively, D is TRBD1 (5 bases). V shed 3 bases and J shed 0 bases, with 10 bases lying between them. This CDR3 region has 15 residues. Germline-derived CDR1 and CDR2 are SGDLS and YYNGEE. The DNA for the CDR3 is TGTGCCAGCAGCGCGCATCAGGGCTCTGGAAACACCATATATTTT. It translates to CASSAHQGSGNTIYF.

This clonotype was recorded at least ten times. The V gene is TRBV12-3 or TRBV12-4, the J gene TRBJ2-2; weak D call: TRBD2 (6 bases). The CDR3 is 15 residues long. The V and J ends lost 3 bases and 3 bases respectively, with 11 bases between them. This CDR3 reads CASSFEGGYTGELFF. CDR3 DNA sequence: TGTGCCAGCAGTTTTGAAGGAGGGTACACCGGGGAGCTGTTTTTT.

In its sample, this clonotype was seen a few times. The chain is built from TRBV5-1 and TRBJ2-5; a weak D match, TRBD2 (6 bases). The CDR3 runs 14 residues. Trimming stripped 3 bases from V and 3 bases from J, with 12 bases between. Per the germline V gene, CDR1 is SGHRS and CDR2 is YFSETQ. CDR3 sequence: CASSWGGGEETQYF. DNA for the CDR3: TGCGCCAGCAGCTGGGGTGGAGGGGAAGAGACCCAGTACTTC.

The V gene is TRBV19, the J gene TRBJ2-7, with unresolved D. CDR1 and CDR2 from the germline V gene are LNHDA and SQIVND (reference sequence). This CDR3 comprises 12 residues. Deletions cut 7 bases from V and 2 bases from J, with 9 bases between. The CDR3 loop is CASKGQTYEQYF. The CDR3, as DNA: TGTGCCAGTAAGGGCCAAACCTACGAGCAGTACTTC.

The chain links TRBV27 to TRBJ1-1; TRBD1 agrees at 8 bases. Germline CDR1 reads MNHEY; CDR2 reads SMNVEV (reference sequence). J lost 4 bases, V lost 0 bases, and 4 bases had no gene match. There are 15 residues in the CDR3. For the CDR3, the DNA is TGTGCCAGCAGTTTATCGTCAGGGGGCTTCACTGAAGCTTTCTTT. Translation gives CASSLSSGGFTEAFF.

This clonotype has at least ten counts. This chain joins TRBV11-2 and TRBJ2-2; D is unclear. CDR1 is SGHAT, CDR2 FQNNGV, per germline. V shed 2 bases and J shed 0 bases, with 16 bases lying between them. This CDR3 is 18 amino acids long. CDR3 coding DNA: TGTGCCAGCAGCTTACGGCAACAGCGTCCGCCGAACACCGGGGAGCTGTTTTTT. As protein: CASSLRQQRPPNTGELFF.

This clonotype was observed a few times. The CDR3 spells CASSLQQGFTEAFF. CDR3 nucleotide sequence: TGTGCCAGCAGTCTCCAACAGGGGTTCACTGAAGCTTTCTTT. This chain links TRBV6-5 with TRBJ1-1; 7 nucleotides align to TRBD1. This CDR3 region has 14 residues. Germline CDR1 and CDR2: MNHEY and SVGAGI. Trimming cost V 5 bases and J 4 bases; bases outside gene matches: 7.

This clonotype has ten or more counts. V usage is TRBV7-6 and J usage is TRBJ2-7, with D possibly matching TRBD1 (6 bases). The CDR3 runs 14 residues. V was shortened by 5 bases and J by 6 bases, with 17 bases between the two germline ends. Looked up from germline, CDR1 is SGHVS and CDR2 is FNYEAQ. In DNA form, the CDR3 reads TGTGCCAGCAGCCCCGGACAGCCGGCTCCCGAGCAGTACTTC. This encodes CASSPGQPAPEQYF.

Many counts were recorded for this clonotype. V gene TRBV6-5 combines with J gene TRBJ2-7; 10 nucleotides align to TRBD2. CDR1 is MNHEY and CDR2 is SVGAGI in the germline V gene. Trimming removed 4 bases from V and 6 bases from J; junction bases left unmatched: 12. This CDR3 spans 16 amino acids. The CDR3 protein is CASSLGLAGAVGEQYF. CDR3 DNA: TGTGCCAGCAGTTTAGGGCTAGCGGGAGCCGTTGGCGAGCAGTACTTC.

The chain recombines TRBV28 with TRBJ2-7, with D hard to call. Looked up from germline, CDR1 is MDHEN and CDR2 is SYDVKM. The CDR3 contains 14 residues. The V end lost 6 bases, the J end lost 0 bases, and 12 bases lay between the germline ends. CDR3 sequence (DNA): TGTGCCAGCAGCCCGGTGTCCACCTCCTACGAGCAGTACTTC. It is translated as CASSPVSTSYEQYF.

The rearrangement uses TRBV20-1 and TRBJ2-7; 10 positions agree with TRBD1. CDR1 and CDR2 (germline): DFQATT, SNEGSKA (reference sequence). Unmatched junction bases numbered 5, after V lost 3 bases and J lost 3 bases. The CDR3 extends over 14 amino acids. The CDR3 DNA reads as TGCAGTGCTAGGAAGACAGGGGGCAGCTACGAGCAGTACTTC. Residues: CSARKTGGSYEQYF.

This chain uses TRBV27 with TRBJ1-6, with no clear D. This CDR3 spans 13 amino acids. Trimming removed 5 bases from V and 10 bases from J, with 12 bases in between. Germline V gene data show CDR1 as MNHEY and CDR2 as SMNVEV (reference sequence). CDR3 DNA sequence: TGTGCCAGCAGTCCTTCGAAAATATCACCCCTCCACTTT. This codes for CASSPSKISPLHF.

This clonotype has ten or more counts. This rearrangement joins TRBV14 to TRBJ1-2; D gene ambiguous. V lost 1 base, J lost 7 bases, and 10 bases lay in between. The CDR3 is 13 residues long. Germline lookup yields CDR1 SGHDN and CDR2 FVKESK. The CDR3 region has the DNA TGTGCCAGCAGCCAAGGGGGAGGAGGTGGCTACACCTTC. This codes for CASSQGGGGGYTF.

This clonotype came up many times. The chain links TRBV11-2 to TRBJ2-1; D ambiguous. V dropped 5 bases and J dropped 12 bases, with 17 bases sitting between them. CDR1 is SGHAT and CDR2 is FQNNGV in the germline V gene. This CDR3 is 13 amino acids long. The CDR3 DNA follows: TGTGCCAGCAGCCCCCGAGTGGATGGTGGGCAGTTCTTC. This codes for CASSPRVDGGQFF.

This clonotype was recorded at least ten times. The CDR3 region is CASSYGGGVSYEQYF. CDR3 bases: TGTGCCAGCAGTTACGGTGGGGGGGTATCCTACGAGCAGTACTTC. The gene calls are TRBV12-3 or TRBV12-4 and TRBJ2-7, with 7 bases that match TRBD2. Trimming cost V 4 bases and J 1 base; bases outside gene matches: 7. This CDR3 is 15 amino acids long.

This clonotype has ten or more counts. The chain has TRBV20-1 and TRBJ1-1, with a tentative D call TRBD1 (5 bases). This CDR3 is built from 16 residues. Trimming stripped 6 bases from V and 14 bases from J, with 34 bases between. The germline V gene has CDR1 DFQATT and CDR2 SNEGSKA (reference sequence). CDR3: CSAHPRTASREGRGFF. The CDR3 nucleotides read TGCAGTGCGCACCCCAGGACCGCGTCCAGGGAGGGGCGCGGGTTCTTT.

In its sample, this clonotype was seen many times. The chain joins TRBV30 to TRBJ2-7, with no clear D. CDR1 and CDR2 from the germline V gene are GTSNPN and SVGIG (reference sequence). The germline V and J ends were trimmed by 5 bases and 0 bases, with 14 bases remaining between them. This CDR3 contains 14 residues. The CDR3 reads CAWEILRDSYEQYF. In DNA, the CDR3 is TGTGCCTGGGAAATATTGAGAGACTCCTACGAGCAGTACTTC.

Many counts were recorded for this clonotype. J is TRBJ2-1 and V is TRBV7-6; 7 bases line up with TRBD2. Germline V lookup: CDR1 SGHVS, CDR2 FNYEAQ. This CDR3 is 16 amino acids long. V trimming: 5 bases; J trimming: 7 bases; junction bases outside the gene matches: 14. In nucleotides, the CDR3 is TGTGCCAGCAGCCCAGCCCCCGGCGGGAGTGGGAATGAGCAGTTCTTC. This translates into CASSPAPGGSGNEQFF.

This chain joins TRBV2 and TRBJ2-6; D possibly corresponds to TRBD2 (6 bases). CDR3 size: 18 residues. Trimming left V 3 bases short and J 0 bases short, with 15 bases between. CDR1 is SNHLY and CDR2 is FYNNEI in the germline V gene. CDR3 sequence reads: CASSELMEGFSGANVLTF. CDR3 in DNA: TGTGCCAGCAGTGAGTTGATGGAGGGATTCTCTGGGGCCAACGTCCTGACTTTC.

The chain employs TRBV12-2 and TRBJ1-1; the table gives TRBD1 as D, unverified against the DNA. TRBV12-2 is assigned pseudogene status. The CDR3 has 16 residues. The CDR3 spells CASRLGYMRDDTEAFF. In DNA, the CDR3 is TGTGCAAGTCGCTTAGGTTATATGAGGGACGACACTGAAGCTTTCTTT.

This clonotype has at least ten counts. DNA of the CDR3: TGTGCCAGCAGCTCCTTAGCACTGCTTGGTAGAGGGGGAGAGCAGTTCTTC. The encoded protein is CASSSLALLGRGGEQFF. The chain carries TRBV7-6 and TRBJ2-1; a weak D match, TRBD1 (6 bases). Per germline, CDR1 SGHVS and CDR2 FNYEAQ. The CDR3 runs to 17 residues. Trimming cost V 4 bases and J 10 bases, with 26 bases left between them.

This clonotype was counted only a few times. The J gene is TRBJ1-5, the V gene TRBV7-8; 8 bases are a match to TRBD1. V was clipped by 3 bases and J by 3 bases; unmatched bases: 4. There are 15 residues in the CDR3. The germline V gene encodes CDR1 SGHVS and CDR2 FQNEAQ. Here the CDR3 DNA reads TGTGCCAGCAGCTTTCGACAGGGGATCAATCAGCCCCAGCATTTT. As protein: CASSFRQGINQPQHF.

The genes are TRBV20-1 and TRBJ2-3; 13 nucleotides align to TRBD2. Trimming at V came to 6 bases and at J to 5 bases, leaving 8 bases not matched to a gene. There are 15 residues in the CDR3. Germline values: CDR1 DFQATT, CDR2 SNEGSKA (reference sequence). The CDR3 loop is CSAYATSGRLDTQYF. The CDR3 DNA reads as TGCAGTGCCTACGCGACTAGCGGGAGGTTAGATACGCAGTATTTT.

This chain links TRBV11-2 with TRBJ2-5; D uncertain. With 0 bases removed from V and 1 base from J, the gap between germline ends came to 9 bases. The V gene's germline CDR1 is SGHAT and CDR2 FQNNGV. The length of the CDR3 is 15 residues. The CDR3 bases are TGTGCCAGCAGCTTAGATCCGGCCATCCAAGAGACCCAGTACTTC. Translated: CASSLDPAIQETQYF. Combining the CDR3 with reference TRBV11-2 and TRBJ2-5 gives the whole variable domain EAGVAQSPRYKIIEKRQSVAFWCNPISGHATLYWYQQILGQGPKLLIQFQNNGVVDDSQLPKDRFSAERLKGVDSTLKIQPAKLEDSAVYLCASSLDPAIQETQYFGPGTRLLVL.

The table lists this clonotype with many counts. The V call is TRBV20-1, the J call TRBJ1-2; TRBD1 aligns across 7 bases. J lost 6 bases, V lost 1 base, and 8 bases had no gene match. The germline V gene encodes CDR1 DFQATT and CDR2 SNEGSKA (reference sequence). The CDR3 extends over 14 amino acids. The CDR3 here is CSARVDRDLHGYTF. The CDR3 nucleotides are TGCAGTGCTAGAGTCGACAGGGACCTGCATGGCTACACCTTC.

CDR3 DNA sequence: TGTGCCACCCTAATGGGGAGCAAGCAGTACTTC. Amino acid sequence: CATLMGSKQYF. The chain combines TRBV2 with TRBJ2-7, with a possible D match to TRBD2 (5 bases). V was pared by 10 bases and J by 8 bases, with 15 bases between. This CDR3 contains 11 residues. Germline V CDR1 and CDR2: SNHLY, FYNNEI.

This clonotype was recorded at least ten times. The rearrangement uses TRBV5-1 and TRBJ2-7; maybe TRBD1 (6 bases). V lost 0 bases to trimming and J lost 5 bases, with 15 bases between them. The CDR3 is 15 amino acids. Germline CDR1 is SGHRS and CDR2 is YFSETQ. The CDR3 loop reads CASSLAGDRTHEQYF. Written as DNA, the CDR3 is TGCGCCAGCAGCTTGGCCGGAGACAGGACCCACGAGCAGTACTTC. Drawing the rest from reference TRBV5-1 and TRBJ2-7, the complete variable domain is KAGVTQTPRYLIKTRGQQVTLSCSPISGHRSVSWYQQTPGQGLQFLFEYFSETQRNKGNFPGRFSGRQFSNSRSEMNVSTLELGDSALYLCASSLAGDRTHEQYFGPGTRLTVT.

The chain employs TRBV6-5 and TRBJ1-1; no clear D. Germline CDR1 is MNHEY and CDR2 is SVGAGI. CDR3 size: 14 residues. The V end was cut by 0 bases, the J end by 3 bases, with 8 bases between. CDR3 residues: CASSYSWGYTEAFF. CDR3 in DNA: TGTGCCAGCAGTTACTCCTGGGGTTACACTGAAGCTTTCTTT.